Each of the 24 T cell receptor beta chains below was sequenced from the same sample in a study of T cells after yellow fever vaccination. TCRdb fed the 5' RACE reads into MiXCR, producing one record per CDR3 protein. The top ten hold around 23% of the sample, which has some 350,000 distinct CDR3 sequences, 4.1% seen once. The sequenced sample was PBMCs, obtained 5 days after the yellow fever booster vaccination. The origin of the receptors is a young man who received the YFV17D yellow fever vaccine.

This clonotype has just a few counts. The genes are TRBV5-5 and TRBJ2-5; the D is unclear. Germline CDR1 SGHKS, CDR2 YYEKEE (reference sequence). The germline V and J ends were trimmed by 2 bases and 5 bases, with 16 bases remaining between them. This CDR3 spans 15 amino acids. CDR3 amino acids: CASSFKENRRETQYF. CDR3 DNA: TGTGCCAGCAGCTTCAAGGAAAACCGGCGGGAGACCCAGTACTTC.

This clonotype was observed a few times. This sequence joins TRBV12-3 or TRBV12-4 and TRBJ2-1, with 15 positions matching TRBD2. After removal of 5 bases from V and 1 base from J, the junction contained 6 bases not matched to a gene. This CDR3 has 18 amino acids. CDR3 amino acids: CASSPWTSGGASYNEQFF. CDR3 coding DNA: TGTGCCAGCAGTCCTTGGACTAGCGGGGGGGCGTCCTACAATGAGCAGTTCTTC.

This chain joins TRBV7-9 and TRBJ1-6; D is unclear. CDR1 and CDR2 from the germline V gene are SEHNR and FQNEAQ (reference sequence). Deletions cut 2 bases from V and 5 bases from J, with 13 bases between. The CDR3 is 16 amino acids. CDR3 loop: CASSLISGQDNSPLHF. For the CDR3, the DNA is TGTGCCAGCAGCTTAATTTCTGGGCAGGATAATTCACCCCTCCACTTT. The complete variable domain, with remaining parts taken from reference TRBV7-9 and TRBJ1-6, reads DTGVSQNPRHKITKRGQNVTFRCDPISEHNRLYWYRQTLGQGPEFLTYFQNEAQLEKSRLLSDRFSAERPKGSFSTLEIQRTEQGDSAMYLCASSLISGQDNSPLHFGNGTRLTVT.

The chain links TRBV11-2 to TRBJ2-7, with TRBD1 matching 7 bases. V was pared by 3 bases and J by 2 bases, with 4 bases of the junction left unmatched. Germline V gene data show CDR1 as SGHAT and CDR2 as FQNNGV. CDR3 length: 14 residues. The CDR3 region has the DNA TGTGCCAGCAGCTTGGGACAGCGGACCTACGAGCAGTACTTC. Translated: CASSLGQRTYEQYF.

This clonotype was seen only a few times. The CDR3 bases are TGTGCCAGCAGAGTCCAAGCCACCGGGGAGCTGTTTTTT. Encoded protein: CASRVQATGELFF. The rearrangement links TRBV12-3 or TRBV12-4 to TRBJ2-2; D not resolved. The CDR3 extends over 13 amino acids. Trimming cost V 6 bases and J 4 bases, with 9 bases left between them.

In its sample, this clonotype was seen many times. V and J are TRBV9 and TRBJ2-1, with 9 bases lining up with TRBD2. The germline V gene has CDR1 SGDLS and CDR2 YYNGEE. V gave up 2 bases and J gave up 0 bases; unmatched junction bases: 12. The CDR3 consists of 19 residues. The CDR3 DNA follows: TGTGCCAGCAGCGTCCGTAGCGGGGGCGTCTCAAGCTCCTACAATGAGCAGTTCTTC. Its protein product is CASSVRSGGVSSSYNEQFF. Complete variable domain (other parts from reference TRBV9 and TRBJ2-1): DSGVTQTPKHLITATGQRVTLRCSPRSGDLSVYWYQQSLDQGLQFLIQYYNGEERAKGNILERFSAQQFPDLHSELNLSSLELGDSALYFCASSVRSGGVSSSYNEQFFGPGTRLTVL.

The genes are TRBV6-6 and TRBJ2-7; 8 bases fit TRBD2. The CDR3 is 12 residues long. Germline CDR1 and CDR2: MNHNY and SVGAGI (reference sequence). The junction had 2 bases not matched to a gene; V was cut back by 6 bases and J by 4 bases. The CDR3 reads CASSSSGYEQYF. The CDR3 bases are TGTGCCAGCAGCTCTAGCGGGTACGAGCAGTACTTC.

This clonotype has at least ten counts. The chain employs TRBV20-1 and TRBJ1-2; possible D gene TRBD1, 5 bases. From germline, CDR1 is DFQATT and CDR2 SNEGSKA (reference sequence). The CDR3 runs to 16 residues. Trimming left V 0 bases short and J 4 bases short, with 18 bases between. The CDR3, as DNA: TGCAGTGCTAGAGACCTTATCAGGGCCCCAGGCTATGGCTACACCTTC. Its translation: CSARDLIRAPGYGYTF.

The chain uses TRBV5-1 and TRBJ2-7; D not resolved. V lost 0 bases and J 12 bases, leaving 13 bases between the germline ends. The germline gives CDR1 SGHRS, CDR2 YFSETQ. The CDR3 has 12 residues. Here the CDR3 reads CASSLDPYTWYF. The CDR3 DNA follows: TGCGCCAGCAGCTTGGATCCCTATACGTGGTACTTC. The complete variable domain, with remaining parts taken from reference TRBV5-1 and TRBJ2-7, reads KAGVTQTPRYLIKTRGQQVTLSCSPISGHRSVSWYQQTPGQGLQFLFEYFSETQRNKGNFPGRFSGRQFSNSRSEMNVSTLELGDSALYLCASSLDPYTWYFGPGTRLTVT.

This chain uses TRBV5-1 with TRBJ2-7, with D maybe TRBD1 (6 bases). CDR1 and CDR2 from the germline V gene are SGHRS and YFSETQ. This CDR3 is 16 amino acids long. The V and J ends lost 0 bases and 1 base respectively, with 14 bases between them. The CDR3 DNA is TGCGCCAGCAGCTTGGCGGCCGTCGGGACATCCTACGAGCAGTACTTC. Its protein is CASSLAAVGTSYEQYF.

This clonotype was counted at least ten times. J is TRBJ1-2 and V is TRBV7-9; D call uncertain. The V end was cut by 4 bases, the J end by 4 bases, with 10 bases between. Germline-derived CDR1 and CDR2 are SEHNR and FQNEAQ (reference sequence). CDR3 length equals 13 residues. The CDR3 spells CASSSGQIYGYTF. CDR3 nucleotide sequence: TGTGCCAGCAGCTCGGGTCAGATCTATGGCTACACCTTC.

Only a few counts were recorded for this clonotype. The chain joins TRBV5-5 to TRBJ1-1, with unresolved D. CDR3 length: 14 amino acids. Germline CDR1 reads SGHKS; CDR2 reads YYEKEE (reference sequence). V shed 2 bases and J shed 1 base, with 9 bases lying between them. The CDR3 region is CASSFIGRNTEAFF. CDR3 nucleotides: TGTGCCAGCAGCTTTATCGGACGGAACACTGAAGCTTTCTTT.

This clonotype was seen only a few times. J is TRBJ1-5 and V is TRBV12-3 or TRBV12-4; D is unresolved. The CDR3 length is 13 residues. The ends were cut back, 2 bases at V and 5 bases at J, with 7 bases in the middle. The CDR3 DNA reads TGTGCCAGCAGTTTATCCCCCTATCAGCCCCAGCATTTT. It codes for CASSLSPYQPQHF.

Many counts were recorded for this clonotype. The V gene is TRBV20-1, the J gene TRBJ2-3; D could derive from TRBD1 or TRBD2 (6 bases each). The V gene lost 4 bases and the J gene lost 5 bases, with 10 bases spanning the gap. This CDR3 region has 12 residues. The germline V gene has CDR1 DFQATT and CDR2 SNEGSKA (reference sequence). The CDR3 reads CSANGGGDTQYF. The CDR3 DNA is TGCAGTGCTAATGGAGGGGGAGATACGCAGTATTTT.

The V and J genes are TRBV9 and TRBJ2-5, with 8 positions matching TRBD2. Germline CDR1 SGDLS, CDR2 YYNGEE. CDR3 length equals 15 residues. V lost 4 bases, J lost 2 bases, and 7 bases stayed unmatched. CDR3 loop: CASSFRAGEQETQYF. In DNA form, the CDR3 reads TGTGCCAGCAGCTTCCGAGCGGGGGAGCAAGAGACCCAGTACTTC.

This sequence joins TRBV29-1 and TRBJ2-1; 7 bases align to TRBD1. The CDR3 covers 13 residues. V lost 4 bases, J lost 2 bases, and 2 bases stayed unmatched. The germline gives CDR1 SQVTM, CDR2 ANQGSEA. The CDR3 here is CSVAGQTYNEQFF. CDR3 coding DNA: TGCAGCGTTGCGGGACAGACCTACAATGAGCAGTTCTTC.

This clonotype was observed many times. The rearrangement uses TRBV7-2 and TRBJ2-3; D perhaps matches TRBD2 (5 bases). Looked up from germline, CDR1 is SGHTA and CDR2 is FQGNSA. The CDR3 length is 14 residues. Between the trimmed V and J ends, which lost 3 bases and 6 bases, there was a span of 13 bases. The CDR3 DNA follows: TGTGCCAGCAGCTTCCGGCTAGCAGCGGATACGCAGTATTTT. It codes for CASSFRLAADTQYF.

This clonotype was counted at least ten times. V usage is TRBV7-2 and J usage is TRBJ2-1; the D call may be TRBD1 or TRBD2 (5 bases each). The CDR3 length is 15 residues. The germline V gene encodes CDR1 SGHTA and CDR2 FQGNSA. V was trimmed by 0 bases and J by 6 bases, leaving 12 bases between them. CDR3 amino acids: CASSLAGVVGNEQFF. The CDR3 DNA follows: TGTGCCAGCAGCTTAGCGGGGGTGGTGGGCAATGAGCAGTTCTTC. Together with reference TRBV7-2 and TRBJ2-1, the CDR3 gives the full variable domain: GAGVSQSPSNKVTEKGKDVELRCDPISGHTALYWYRQSLGQGLEFLIYFQGNSAPDKSGLPSDRFSAERTGGSVSTLTIQRTQQEDSAVYLCASSLAGVVGNEQFFGPGTRLTVL.

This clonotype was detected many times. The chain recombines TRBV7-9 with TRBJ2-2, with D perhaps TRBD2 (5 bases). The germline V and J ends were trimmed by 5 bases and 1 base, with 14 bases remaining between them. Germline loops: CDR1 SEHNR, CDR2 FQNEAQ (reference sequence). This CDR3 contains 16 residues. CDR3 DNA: TGTGCCAGCAGCAAGATAGCGCTACTGAACACCGGGGAGCTGTTTTTT. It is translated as CASSKIALLNTGELFF.

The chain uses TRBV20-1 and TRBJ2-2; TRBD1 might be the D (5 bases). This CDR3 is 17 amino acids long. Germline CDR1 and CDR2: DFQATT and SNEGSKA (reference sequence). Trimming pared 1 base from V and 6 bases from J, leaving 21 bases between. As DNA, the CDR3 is TGCAGTGCTAGAGTGCGCAGGGTATATTTTGAGTCCGGGGAGCTGTTTTTT. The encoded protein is CSARVRRVYFESGELFF.

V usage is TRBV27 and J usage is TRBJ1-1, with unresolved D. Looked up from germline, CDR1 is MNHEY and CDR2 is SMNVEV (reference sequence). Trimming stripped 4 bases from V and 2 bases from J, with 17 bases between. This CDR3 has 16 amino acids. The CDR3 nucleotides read TGTGCCAGCAGTTCCCGACGGGGAAAGGAAAACACTGAAGCTTTCTTT. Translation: CASSSRRGKENTEAFF.

In DNA form, the CDR3 reads TGTGCCACCAGTGAGTCGACTGGCCAGGAAAAACTGTTTTTT. This sequence encodes CATSESTGQEKLFF. The V call is TRBV24-1, the J call TRBJ1-4; D gene unclear. Germline CDR1 reads KGHDR; CDR2 reads SFDVKD. V was clipped by 4 bases and J by 8 bases, with 13 bases between them. CDR3 length equals 14 residues.

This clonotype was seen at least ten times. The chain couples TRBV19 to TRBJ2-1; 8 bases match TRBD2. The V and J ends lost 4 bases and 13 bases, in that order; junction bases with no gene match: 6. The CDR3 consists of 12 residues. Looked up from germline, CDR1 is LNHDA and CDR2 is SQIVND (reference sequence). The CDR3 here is CASSTSGGQQFF. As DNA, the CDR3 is TGTGCCAGTAGTACATCGGGGGGGCAACAGTTCTTC.

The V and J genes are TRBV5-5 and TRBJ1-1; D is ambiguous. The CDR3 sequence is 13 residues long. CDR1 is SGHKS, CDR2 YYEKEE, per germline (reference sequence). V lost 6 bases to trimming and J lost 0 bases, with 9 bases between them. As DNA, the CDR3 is TGTGCCAGCAACCTTCGCATGAACACTGAAGCTTTCTTT. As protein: CASNLRMNTEAFF.